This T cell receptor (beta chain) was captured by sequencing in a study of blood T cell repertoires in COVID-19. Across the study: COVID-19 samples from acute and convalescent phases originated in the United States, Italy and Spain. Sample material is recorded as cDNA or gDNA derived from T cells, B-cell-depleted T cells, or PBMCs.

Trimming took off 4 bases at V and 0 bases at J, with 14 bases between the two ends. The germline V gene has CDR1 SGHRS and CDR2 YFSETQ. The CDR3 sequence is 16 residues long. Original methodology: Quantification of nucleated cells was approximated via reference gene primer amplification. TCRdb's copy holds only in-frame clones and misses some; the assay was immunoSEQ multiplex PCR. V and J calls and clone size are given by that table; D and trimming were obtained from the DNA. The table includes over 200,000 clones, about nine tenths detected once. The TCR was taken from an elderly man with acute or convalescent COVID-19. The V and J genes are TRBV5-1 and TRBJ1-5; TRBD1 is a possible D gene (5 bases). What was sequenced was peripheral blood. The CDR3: CASSRLGGDSNQPQHF. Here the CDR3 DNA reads TGCGCCAGCAGCCGCCTTGGGGGGGATAGCAATCAGCCCCAGCATTTT.